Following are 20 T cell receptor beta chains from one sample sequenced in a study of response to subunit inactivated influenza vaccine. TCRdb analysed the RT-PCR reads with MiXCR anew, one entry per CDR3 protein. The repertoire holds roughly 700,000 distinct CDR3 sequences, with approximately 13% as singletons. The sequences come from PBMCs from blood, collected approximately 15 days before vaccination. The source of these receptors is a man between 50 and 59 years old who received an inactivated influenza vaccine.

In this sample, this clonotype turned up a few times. In DNA form, the CDR3 reads TGCGCCAGCAGCCAAGAGACCGCCTGGGCTAACTATGGCTACACCTTC. This encodes CASSQETAWANYGYTF. V and J are TRBV4-3 and TRBJ1-2, with no clear D. This CDR3 is 16 amino acids long. Looked up from germline, CDR1 is LGHNA and CDR2 is YSLEER. Deletions cut 0 bases from V and 0 bases from J, with 11 bases between.

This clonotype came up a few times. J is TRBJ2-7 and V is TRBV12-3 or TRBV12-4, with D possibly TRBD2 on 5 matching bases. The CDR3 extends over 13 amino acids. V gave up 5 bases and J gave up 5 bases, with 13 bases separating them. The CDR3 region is CASSPLVQNEQYF. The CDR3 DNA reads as TGTGCCAGCAGTCCACTAGTCCAGAACGAGCAGTACTTC.

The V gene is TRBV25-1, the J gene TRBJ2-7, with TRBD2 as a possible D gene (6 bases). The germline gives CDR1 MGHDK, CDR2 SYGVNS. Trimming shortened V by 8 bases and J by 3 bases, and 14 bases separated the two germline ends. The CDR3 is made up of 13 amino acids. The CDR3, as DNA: TGTGCCAGCGTACGGCAGGGAGGCTACGAGCAGTACTTC. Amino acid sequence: CASVRQGGYEQYF.

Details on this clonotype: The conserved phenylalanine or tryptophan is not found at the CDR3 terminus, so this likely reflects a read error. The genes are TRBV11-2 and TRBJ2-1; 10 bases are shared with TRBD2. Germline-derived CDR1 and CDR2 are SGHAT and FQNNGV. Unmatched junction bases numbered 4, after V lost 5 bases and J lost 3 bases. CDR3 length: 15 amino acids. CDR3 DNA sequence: TGTGCCAGCAGCCCGATAGCGGGAGGCTACAATGAGCAGTTCCTC. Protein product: CASSPIAGGYNEQFL.

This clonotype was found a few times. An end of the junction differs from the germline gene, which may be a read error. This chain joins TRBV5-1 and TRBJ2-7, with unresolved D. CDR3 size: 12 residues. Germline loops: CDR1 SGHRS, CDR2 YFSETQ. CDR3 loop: CASSGSGRAKSF. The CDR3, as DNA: TGCGCCAGCAGCGGGTCCGGTAGGGCTAAATCATTC.

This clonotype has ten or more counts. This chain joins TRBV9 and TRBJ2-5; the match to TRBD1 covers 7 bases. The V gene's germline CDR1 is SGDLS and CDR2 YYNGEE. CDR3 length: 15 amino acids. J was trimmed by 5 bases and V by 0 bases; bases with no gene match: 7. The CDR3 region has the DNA TGTGCCAGCAGCGTAGCGAGGGGGCCCCAGGAGACCCAGTACTTC. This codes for CASSVARGPQETQYF.

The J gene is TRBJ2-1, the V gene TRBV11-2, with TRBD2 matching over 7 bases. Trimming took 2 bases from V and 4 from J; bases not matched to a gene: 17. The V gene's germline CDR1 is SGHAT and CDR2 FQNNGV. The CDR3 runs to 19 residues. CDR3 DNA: TGTGCCAGCAGCTTATCCCCTTCCAATTTGGGGGGGTGGTACAATGAGCAGTTCTTC. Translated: CASSLSPSNLGGWYNEQFF.

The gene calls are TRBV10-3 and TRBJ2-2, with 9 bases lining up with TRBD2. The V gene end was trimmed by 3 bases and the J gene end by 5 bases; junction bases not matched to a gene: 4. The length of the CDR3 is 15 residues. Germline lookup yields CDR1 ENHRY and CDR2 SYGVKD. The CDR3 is CAISEIAGGTGELFF. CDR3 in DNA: TGTGCCATCAGTGAAATTGCGGGGGGGACCGGGGAGCTGTTTTTT.

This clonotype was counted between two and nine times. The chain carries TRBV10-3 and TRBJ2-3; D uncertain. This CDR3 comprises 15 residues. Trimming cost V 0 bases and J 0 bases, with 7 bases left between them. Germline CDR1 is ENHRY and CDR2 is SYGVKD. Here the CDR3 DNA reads TGTGCCATCAGTGAGTCGATGGGGAGCACAGATACGCAGTATTTT. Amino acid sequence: CAISESMGSTDTQYF.

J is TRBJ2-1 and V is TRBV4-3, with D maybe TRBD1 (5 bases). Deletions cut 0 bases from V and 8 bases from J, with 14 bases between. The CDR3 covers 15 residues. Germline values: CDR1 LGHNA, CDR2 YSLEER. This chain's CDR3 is CASSQDGHPRDEQFF. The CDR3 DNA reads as TGCGCCAGCAGCCAAGATGGGCACCCCAGGGATGAGCAGTTCTTC.

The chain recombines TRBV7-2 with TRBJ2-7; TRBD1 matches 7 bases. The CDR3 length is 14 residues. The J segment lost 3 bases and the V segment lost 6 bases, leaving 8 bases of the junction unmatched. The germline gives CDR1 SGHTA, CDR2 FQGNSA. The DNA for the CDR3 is TGTGCCAGCAGAGATCCGGGACAGCTCTACGAGCAGTACTTC. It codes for CASRDPGQLYEQYF.

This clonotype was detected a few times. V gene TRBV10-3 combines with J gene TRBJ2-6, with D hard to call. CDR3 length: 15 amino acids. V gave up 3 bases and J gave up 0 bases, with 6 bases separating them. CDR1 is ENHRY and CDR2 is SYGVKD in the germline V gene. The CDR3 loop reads CAISDNNSGANVLTF. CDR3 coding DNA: TGTGCCATCAGTGATAACAACTCTGGGGCCAACGTCCTGACTTTC.

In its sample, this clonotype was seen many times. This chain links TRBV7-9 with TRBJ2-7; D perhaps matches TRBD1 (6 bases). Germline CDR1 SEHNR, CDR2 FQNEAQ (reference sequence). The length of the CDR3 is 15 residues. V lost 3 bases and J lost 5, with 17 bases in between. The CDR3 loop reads CASSLDPLRGNEQYF. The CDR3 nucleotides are TGTGCCAGCAGCTTGGACCCTTTGAGGGGGAACGAGCAGTACTTC.

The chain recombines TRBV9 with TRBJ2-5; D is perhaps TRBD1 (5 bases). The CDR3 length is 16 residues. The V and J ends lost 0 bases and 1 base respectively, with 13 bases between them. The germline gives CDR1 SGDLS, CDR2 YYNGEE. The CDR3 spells CASSVGLAGPQETQYF. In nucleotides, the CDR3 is TGTGCCAGCAGCGTAGGTCTCGCAGGGCCCCAAGAGACCCAGTACTTC. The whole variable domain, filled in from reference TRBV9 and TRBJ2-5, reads DSGVTQTPKHLITATGQRVTLRCSPRSGDLSVYWYQQSLDQGLQFLIQYYNGEERAKGNILERFSAQQFPDLHSELNLSSLELGDSALYFCASSVGLAGPQETQYFGPGTRLLVL.

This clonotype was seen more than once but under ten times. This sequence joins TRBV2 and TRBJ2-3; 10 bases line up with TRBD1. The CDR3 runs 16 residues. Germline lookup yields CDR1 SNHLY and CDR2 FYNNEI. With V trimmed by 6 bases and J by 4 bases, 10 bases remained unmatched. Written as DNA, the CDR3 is TGTGCCAGCAGACCGGGACAGGGGCGAGGGGCAGATACGCAGTATTTT. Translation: CASRPGQGRGADTQYF.

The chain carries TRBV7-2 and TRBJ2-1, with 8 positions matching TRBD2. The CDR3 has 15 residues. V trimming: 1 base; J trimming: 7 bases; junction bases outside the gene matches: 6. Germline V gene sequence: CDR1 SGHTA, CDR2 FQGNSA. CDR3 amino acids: CASSLEPGGRNEQFF. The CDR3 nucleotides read TGTGCCAGCAGCTTAGAGCCGGGGGGGAGGAATGAGCAGTTCTTC.

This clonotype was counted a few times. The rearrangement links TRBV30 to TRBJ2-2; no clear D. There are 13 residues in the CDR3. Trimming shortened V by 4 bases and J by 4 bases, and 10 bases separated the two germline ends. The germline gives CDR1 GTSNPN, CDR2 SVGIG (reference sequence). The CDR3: CAWTPARTGELFF. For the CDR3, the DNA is TGTGCCTGGACCCCCGCTCGCACCGGGGAGCTGTTTTTT.

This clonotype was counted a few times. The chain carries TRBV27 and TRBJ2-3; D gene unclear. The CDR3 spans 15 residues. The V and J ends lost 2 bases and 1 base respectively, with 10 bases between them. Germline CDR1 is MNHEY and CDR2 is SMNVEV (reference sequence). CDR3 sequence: CASSLVGAGTDTQYF. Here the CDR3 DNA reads TGTGCCAGCAGTTTAGTGGGCGCGGGCACAGATACGCAGTATTTT.

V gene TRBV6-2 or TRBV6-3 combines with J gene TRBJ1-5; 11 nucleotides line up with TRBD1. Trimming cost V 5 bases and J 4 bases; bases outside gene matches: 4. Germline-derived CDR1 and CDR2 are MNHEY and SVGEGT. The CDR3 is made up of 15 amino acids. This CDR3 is CASSRGTGGNQPQHF. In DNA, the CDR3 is TGTGCCAGCAGTCGCGGGACAGGGGGAAATCAGCCCCAGCATTTT.

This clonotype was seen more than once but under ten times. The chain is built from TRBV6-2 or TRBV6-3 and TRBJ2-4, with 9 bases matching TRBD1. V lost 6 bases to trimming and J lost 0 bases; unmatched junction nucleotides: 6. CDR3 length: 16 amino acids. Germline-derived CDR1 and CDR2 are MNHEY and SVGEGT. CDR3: CASSVNRGLAKNIQYF. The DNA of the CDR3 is TGTGCCAGCAGCGTAAACAGGGGGCTAGCCAAAAACATTCAGTACTTC.